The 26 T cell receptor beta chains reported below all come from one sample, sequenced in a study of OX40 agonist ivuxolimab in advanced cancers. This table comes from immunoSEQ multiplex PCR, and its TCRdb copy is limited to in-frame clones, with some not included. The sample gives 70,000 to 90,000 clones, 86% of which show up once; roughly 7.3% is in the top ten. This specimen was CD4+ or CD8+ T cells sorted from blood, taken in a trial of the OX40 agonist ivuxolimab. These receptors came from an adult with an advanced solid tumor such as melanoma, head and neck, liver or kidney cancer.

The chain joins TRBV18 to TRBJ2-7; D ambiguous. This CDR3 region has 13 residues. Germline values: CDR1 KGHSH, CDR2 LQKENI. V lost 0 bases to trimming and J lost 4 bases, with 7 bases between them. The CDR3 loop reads CASSPPRRYEQYF. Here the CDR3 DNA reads TGTGCCAGCTCACCACCCCGAAGATACGAGCAGTACTTC. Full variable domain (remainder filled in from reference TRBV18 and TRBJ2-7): NAGVMQNPRHLVRRRGQEARLRCSPMKGHSHVYWYRQLPEEGLKFMVYLQKENIIDESGMPKERFSAEFPKEGPSILRIQQVVRGDSAAYFCASSPPRRYEQYFGPGTRLTVT.

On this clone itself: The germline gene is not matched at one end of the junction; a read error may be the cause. Here the CDR3 DNA reads TGTGCCAGCAGGTTGGGGACAGGGGTCCGGGGAAATGAGCAGTTCTTC. It yields the protein CASRLGTGVRGNEQFF. The V gene is TRBV5-8, the J gene TRBJ2-1, with 10 bases fitting TRBD1. The germline CDR1 and CDR2 sequences are SGHTS and YDEGEE. The CDR3 has 16 residues.

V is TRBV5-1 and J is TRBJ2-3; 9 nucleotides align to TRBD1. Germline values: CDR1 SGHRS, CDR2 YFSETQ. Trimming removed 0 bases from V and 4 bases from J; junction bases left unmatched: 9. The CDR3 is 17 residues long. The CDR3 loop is CASSLGRTGALSDTQYF. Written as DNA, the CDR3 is TGCGCCAGCAGCTTGGGCCGGACAGGGGCTCTGTCAGATACGCAGTATTTT.

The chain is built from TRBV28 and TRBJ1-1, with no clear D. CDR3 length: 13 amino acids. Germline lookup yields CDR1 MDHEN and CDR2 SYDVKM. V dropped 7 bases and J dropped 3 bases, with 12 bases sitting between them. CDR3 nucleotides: TGTGCCAGCACTTATCCATTCGACACTGAAGCTTTCTTT. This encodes CASTYPFDTEAFF.

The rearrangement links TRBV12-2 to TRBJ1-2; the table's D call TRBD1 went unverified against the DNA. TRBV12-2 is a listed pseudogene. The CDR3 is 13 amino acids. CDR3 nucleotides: TGTGCAAGTCGCCCAGGGACTAACTATGGCTACACCTTC. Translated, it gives CASRPGTNYGYTF.

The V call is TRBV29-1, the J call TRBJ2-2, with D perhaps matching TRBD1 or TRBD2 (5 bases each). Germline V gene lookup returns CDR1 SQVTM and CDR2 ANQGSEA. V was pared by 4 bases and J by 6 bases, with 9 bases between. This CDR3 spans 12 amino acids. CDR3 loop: CSVASGPGELFF. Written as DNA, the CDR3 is TGCAGCGTTGCTTCGGGGCCCGGGGAGCTGTTTTTT.

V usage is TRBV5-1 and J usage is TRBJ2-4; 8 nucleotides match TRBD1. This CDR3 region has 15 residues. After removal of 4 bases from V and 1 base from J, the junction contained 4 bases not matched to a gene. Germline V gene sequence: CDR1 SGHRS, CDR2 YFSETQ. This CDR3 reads CASSAGGLAKNIQYF. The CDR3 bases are TGCGCCAGCAGCGCAGGGGGCCTGGCCAAAAACATTCAGTACTTC. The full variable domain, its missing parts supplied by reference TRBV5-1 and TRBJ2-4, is KAGVTQTPRYLIKTRGQQVTLSCSPISGHRSVSWYQQTPGQGLQFLFEYFSETQRNKGNFPGRFSGRQFSNSRSEMNVSTLELGDSALYLCASSAGGLAKNIQYFGAGTRLSVL.

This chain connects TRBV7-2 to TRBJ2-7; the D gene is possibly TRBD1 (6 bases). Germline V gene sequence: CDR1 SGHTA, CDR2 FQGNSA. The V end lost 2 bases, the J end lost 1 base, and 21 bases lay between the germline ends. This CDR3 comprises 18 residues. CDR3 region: CASSLRASQGKASYEQYF. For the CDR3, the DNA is TGTGCCAGCAGCTTACGGGCCTCTCAGGGGAAGGCTTCCTACGAGCAGTACTTC.

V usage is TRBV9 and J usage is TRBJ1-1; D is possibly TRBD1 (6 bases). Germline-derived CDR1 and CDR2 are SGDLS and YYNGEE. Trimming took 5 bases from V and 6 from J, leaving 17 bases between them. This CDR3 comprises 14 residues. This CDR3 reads CASSYGQRRSEAFF. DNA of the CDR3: TGTGCCAGCAGTTATGGACAGAGGAGATCTGAAGCTTTCTTT.

Here the CDR3 reads CASKGATNEKLFF. Written as DNA, the CDR3 is TGTGCCTCCAAGGGGGCAACTAATGAAAAACTGTTTTTT. The chain has TRBV6-6 and TRBJ1-4; tentatively, D is TRBD1 (6 bases). Germline V gene lookup returns CDR1 MNHNY and CDR2 SVGAGI (reference sequence). This CDR3 is 13 amino acids long. V lost 11 bases and J 0 bases, leaving 10 bases between the germline ends.

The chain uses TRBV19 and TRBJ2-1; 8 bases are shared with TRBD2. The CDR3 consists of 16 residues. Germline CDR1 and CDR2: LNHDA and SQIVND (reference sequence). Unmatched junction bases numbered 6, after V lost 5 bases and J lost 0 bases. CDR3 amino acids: CASSGYSGISYNEQFF. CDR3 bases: TGTGCCAGTAGTGGTTATAGCGGGATCTCCTACAATGAGCAGTTCTTC.

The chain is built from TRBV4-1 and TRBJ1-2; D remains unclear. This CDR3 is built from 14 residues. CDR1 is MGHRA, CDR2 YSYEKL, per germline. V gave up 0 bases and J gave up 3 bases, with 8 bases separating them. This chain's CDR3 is CASSQEGFDYGYTF. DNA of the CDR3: TGCGCCAGCAGCCAAGAAGGATTTGACTATGGCTACACCTTC.

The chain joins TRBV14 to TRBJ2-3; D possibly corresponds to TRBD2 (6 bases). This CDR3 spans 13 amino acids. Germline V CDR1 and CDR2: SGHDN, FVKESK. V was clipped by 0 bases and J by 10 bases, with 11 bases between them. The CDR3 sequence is CASSQDSGTSQYF. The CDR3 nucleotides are TGTGCCAGCAGCCAAGATTCTGGGACTTCGCAGTATTTT.

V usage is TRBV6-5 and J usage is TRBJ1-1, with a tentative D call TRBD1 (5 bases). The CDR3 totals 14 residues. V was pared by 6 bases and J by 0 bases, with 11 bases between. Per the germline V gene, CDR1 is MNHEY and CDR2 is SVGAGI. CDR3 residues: CASSPGRMNTEAFF. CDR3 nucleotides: TGTGCCAGCAGCCCGGGACGGATGAACACTGAAGCTTTCTTT.

Here the CDR3 reads CASSLGRGNEKLFF. In nucleotides, the CDR3 is TGTGCCAGCAGCTTAGGTAGGGGGAATGAAAAACTGTTTTTT. The chain carries TRBV7-9 and TRBJ1-4; TRBD1 is a possible D gene (6 bases). Germline CDR1 reads SEHNR; CDR2 reads FQNEAQ (reference sequence). The CDR3 consists of 14 residues. The ends were cut back, 1 base at V and 5 bases at J, with 8 bases in the middle.

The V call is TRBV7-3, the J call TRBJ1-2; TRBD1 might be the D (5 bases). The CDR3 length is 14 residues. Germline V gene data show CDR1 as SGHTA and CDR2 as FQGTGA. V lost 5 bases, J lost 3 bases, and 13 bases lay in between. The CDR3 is CASSEGPTHYGYTF. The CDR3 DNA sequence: TGTGCCAGCAGCGAGGGACCGACTCACTATGGCTACACCTTC.

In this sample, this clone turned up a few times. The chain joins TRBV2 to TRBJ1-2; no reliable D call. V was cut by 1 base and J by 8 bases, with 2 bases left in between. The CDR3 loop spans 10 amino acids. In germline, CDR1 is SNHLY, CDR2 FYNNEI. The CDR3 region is CASSEVGYTF. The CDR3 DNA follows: TGTGCCAGCAGTGAAGTGGGCTACACCTTC.

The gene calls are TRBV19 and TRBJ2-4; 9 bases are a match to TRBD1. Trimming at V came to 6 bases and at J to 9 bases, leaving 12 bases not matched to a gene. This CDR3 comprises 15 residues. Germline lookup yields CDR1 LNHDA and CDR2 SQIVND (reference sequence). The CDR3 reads CASSPSTGGGSIQYF. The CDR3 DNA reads TGTGCCAGTAGCCCCAGTACAGGGGGCGGAAGCATTCAGTACTTC.

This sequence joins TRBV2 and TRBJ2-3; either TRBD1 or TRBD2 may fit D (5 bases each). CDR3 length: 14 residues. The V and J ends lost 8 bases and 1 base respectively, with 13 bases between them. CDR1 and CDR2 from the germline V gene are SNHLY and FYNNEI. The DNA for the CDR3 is TGTGCCAGCGACCGGGGCCGGGGCACAGATACGCAGTATTTT. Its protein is CASDRGRGTDTQYF. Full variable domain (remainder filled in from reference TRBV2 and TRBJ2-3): EPEVTQTPSHQVTQMGQEVILRCVPISNHLYFYWYRQILGQKVEFLVSFYNNEISEKSEIFDDQFSVERPDGSNFTLKIRSTKLEDSAMYFCASDRGRGTDTQYFGPGTRLTVL.

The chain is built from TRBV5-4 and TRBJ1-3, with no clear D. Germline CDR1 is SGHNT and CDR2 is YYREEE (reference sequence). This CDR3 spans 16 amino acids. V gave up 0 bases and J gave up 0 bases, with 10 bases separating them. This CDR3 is CASSLGSTSSGNTIYF. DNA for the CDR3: TGTGCCAGCAGCTTGGGCAGCACAAGCTCTGGAAACACCATATATTTT. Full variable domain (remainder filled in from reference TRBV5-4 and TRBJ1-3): ETGVTQSPTHLIKTRGQQVTLRCSSQSGHNTVSWYQQALGQGPQFIFQYYREEENGRGNFPPRFSGLQFPNYSSELNVNALELDDSALYLCASSLGSTSSGNTIYFGEGSWLTVV.

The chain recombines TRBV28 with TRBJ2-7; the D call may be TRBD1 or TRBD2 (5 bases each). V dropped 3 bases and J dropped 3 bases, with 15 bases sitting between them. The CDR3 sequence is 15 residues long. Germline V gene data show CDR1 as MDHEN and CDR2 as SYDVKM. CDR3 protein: CASSFPSPGSYEQYF. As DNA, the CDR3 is TGTGCCAGCAGTTTCCCCTCCCCAGGGAGCTACGAGCAGTACTTC.

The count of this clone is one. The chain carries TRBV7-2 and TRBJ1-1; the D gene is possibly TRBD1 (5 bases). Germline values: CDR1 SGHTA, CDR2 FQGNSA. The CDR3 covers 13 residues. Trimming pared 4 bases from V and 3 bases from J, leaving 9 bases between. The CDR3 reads CASSSRVHTEAFF. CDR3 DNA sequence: TGTGCCAGCAGCTCCAGGGTACACACTGAAGCTTTCTTT.

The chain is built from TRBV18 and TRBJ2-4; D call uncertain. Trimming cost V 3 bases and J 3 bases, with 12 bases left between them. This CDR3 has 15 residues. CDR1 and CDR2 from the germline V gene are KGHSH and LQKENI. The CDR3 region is CASSPPGFDKNIQYF. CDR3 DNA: TGTGCCAGCTCACCCCCAGGTTTTGACAAAAACATTCAGTACTTC. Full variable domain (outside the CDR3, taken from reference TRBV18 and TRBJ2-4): NAGVMQNPRHLVRRRGQEARLRCSPMKGHSHVYWYRQLPEEGLKFMVYLQKENIIDESGMPKERFSAEFPKEGPSILRIQQVVRGDSAAYFCASSPPGFDKNIQYFGAGTRLSVL.

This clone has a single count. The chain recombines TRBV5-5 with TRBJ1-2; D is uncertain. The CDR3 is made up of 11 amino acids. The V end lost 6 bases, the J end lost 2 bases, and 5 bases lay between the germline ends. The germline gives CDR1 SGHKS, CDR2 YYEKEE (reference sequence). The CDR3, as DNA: TGTGCCAGCACTGGGAACTATGGCTACACCTTC. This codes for CASTGNYGYTF.

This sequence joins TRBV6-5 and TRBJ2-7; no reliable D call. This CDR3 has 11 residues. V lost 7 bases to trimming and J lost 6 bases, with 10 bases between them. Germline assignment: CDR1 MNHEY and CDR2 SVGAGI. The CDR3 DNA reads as TGTGCCAGCACGCCTGGTACCGAGCAGTACTTC. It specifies CASTPGTEQYF.

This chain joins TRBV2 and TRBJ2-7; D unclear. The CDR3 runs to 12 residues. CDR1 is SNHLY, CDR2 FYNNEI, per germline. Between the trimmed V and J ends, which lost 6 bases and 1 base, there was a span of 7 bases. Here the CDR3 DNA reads TGTGCCAGCAGGTACTATTCCTACGAGCAGTACTTC. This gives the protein CASRYYSYEQYF.